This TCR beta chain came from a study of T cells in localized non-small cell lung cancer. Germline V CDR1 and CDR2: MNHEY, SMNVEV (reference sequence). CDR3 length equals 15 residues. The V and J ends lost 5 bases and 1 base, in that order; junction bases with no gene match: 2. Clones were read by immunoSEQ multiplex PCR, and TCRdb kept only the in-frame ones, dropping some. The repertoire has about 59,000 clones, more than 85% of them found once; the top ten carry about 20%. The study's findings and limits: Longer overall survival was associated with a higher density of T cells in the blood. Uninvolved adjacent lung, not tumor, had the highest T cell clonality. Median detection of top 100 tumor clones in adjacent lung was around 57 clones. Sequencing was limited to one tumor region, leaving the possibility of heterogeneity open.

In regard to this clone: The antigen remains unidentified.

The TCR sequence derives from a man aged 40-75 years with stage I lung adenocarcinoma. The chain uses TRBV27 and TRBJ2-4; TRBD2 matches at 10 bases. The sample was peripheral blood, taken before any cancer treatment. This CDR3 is CASSPSGSAKNIQYF. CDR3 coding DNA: TGTGCCAGCAGTCCTAGCGGGAGTGCCAAAAACATTCAGTACTTC.